Each of the 14 T cell receptor beta chains below was sequenced from the same sample in a study of long-term antiretroviral therapy in people with HIV. Version v3.0 of the immunoSEQ assay was performed at survey level. This table comes from immunoSEQ multiplex PCR, and its TCRdb copy is limited to in-frame clones, with some not included. The repertoire holds 25,000 to 35,000 clones, more than 75% seen once, with roughly 1% in the top ten. Specimen: unsorted PBMCs, collected 2 years after starting antiretroviral therapy. These receptors came from a man aged 50-59 years with HIV.

The chain recombines TRBV7-3 with TRBJ1-5; D not certain. Germline V CDR1 and CDR2: SGHTA, FQGTGA. The CDR3 spans 14 residues. Trimming cost V 2 bases and J 4 bases, with 9 bases left between them. The DNA for the CDR3 is TGTGCCAGCAGCTTACGACGGAGAAATCAGCCCCAGCATTTT. Translated, it gives CASSLRRRNQPQHF.

J is TRBJ2-1 and V is TRBV27; unclear D gene. The germline V and J ends were trimmed by 4 bases and 5 bases, with 18 bases remaining between them. From germline, CDR1 is MNHEY and CDR2 SMNVEV (reference sequence). The CDR3 runs to 16 residues. CDR3 protein: CASSYRPHPPNNEQFF. The CDR3 DNA sequence: TGTGCCAGCAGTTACAGACCACACCCTCCCAACAATGAGCAGTTCTTC.

The V and J genes are TRBV28 and TRBJ1-1, with 10 bases that match TRBD1. V was pared by 7 bases and J by 7 bases, with 15 bases of the junction left unmatched. The CDR3 length is 16 residues. Germline CDR1 and CDR2: MDHEN and SYDVKM. CDR3: CASTVPGQGMKGEAFF. CDR3 sequence (DNA): TGTGCCAGCACCGTCCCGGGACAGGGGATGAAGGGTGAAGCTTTCTTT.

This chain links TRBV7-9 with TRBJ1-2; 8 bases match TRBD1. This CDR3 is built from 11 residues. Germline V lookup: CDR1 SEHNR, CDR2 FQNEAQ (reference sequence). V was clipped by 4 bases and J by 13 bases; unmatched bases: 5. CDR3 coding DNA: TGTGCCAGCAGCTCTACAGGGGGAGGCACCTTC. Amino acids: CASSSTGGGTF.

The V gene is TRBV15, the J gene TRBJ2-5, with D possibly matching TRBD2 (5 bases). This CDR3 has 14 amino acids. V was trimmed by 1 base and J by 1 base, leaving 7 bases between them. Per germline, CDR1 LNHNV and CDR2 YYDKDF (reference sequence). The CDR3 DNA is TGTGCCACCAGCAGAGTGGGGAGCCAAGAGACCCAGTACTTC. This codes for CATSRVGSQETQYF.

The CDR3 DNA reads as TGTGCCAGCAGCCAAGGATCGGGATCCTATGGCTACACCTTC. It specifies CASSQGSGSYGYTF. The chain uses TRBV11-3 and TRBJ1-2; D call uncertain. CDR3 length: 14 amino acids. Germline CDR1 reads SGHNT; CDR2 reads YENEEA. V was trimmed by 5 bases and J by 4 bases, leaving 14 bases between them.

The rearrangement uses TRBV10-2 and TRBJ2-7; D possibly matches TRBD1 or TRBD2 (6 bases each). V lost 8 bases to trimming and J lost 7 bases, with 18 bases between them. This CDR3 contains 13 residues. CDR1 is WSHSY and CDR2 is SAAADI in the germline V gene. The CDR3 here is CASAYMGGGEQYF. CDR3 DNA sequence: TGCGCCAGCGCCTACATGGGGGGCGGGGAGCAGTACTTC.

V usage is TRBV11-2 and J usage is TRBJ2-1; tentative D call: TRBD2 (6 bases). Germline V gene sequence: CDR1 SGHAT, CDR2 FQNNGV. The CDR3 runs to 15 residues. V gave up 3 bases and J gave up 1 base, with 10 bases separating them. In DNA form, the CDR3 reads TGTGCCAGCAGCTTCACTAGCCGATCCTACAATGAGCAGTTCTTC. It translates to CASSFTSRSYNEQFF.

The genes are TRBV11-3 and TRBJ2-5; 11 bases line up with TRBD1. J was trimmed by 7 bases and V by 3 bases; bases with no gene match: 7. This CDR3 has 15 amino acids. CDR1 SGHNT and CDR2 YENEEA come from the germline V gene. The CDR3: CASSLDRGLLRTQYF. CDR3 nucleotides: TGTGCCAGCAGCTTGGACAGGGGGCTACTTAGGACCCAGTACTTC.

The chain employs TRBV27 and TRBJ1-1, with 7 bases fitting TRBD1. Germline CDR1 and CDR2: MNHEY and SMNVEV (reference sequence). The CDR3 covers 15 residues. Trimming cost V 5 bases and J 4 bases; bases outside gene matches: 10. The chain's CDR3 is CASSPRTGWGTEAFF. In nucleotides, the CDR3 is TGTGCCAGCAGTCCAAGGACAGGATGGGGCACTGAAGCTTTCTTT.

The rearrangement links TRBV30 to TRBJ1-1; 7 nucleotides line up with TRBD1. Germline CDR1 and CDR2: GTSNPN and SVGIG (reference sequence). This CDR3 is 12 amino acids long. J lost 3 bases, V lost 5 bases, and 3 bases had no gene match. The CDR3 region is CAWDRDDTEAFF. DNA of the CDR3: TGTGCCTGGGACAGGGATGACACTGAAGCTTTCTTT.

The chain recombines TRBV30 with TRBJ1-5; tentatively, D is TRBD1 (6 bases). Trimming took off 0 bases at V and 6 bases at J, with 12 bases between the two ends. Germline-derived CDR1 and CDR2 are GTSNPN and SVGIG (reference sequence). This CDR3 has 14 amino acids. CDR3 region: CAWSVRGGSQPQHF. CDR3 nucleotides: TGTGCCTGGAGTGTACGTGGGGGCAGTCAGCCCCAGCATTTT.

The V and J genes are TRBV5-1 and TRBJ1-1; 11 bases map to TRBD1. The V gene end was trimmed by 3 bases and the J gene end by 3 bases; junction bases not matched to a gene: 10. Germline V gene data show CDR1 as SGHRS and CDR2 as YFSETQ. This CDR3 comprises 17 residues. The CDR3 reads CASSWTDRGLRDTEAFF. CDR3 nucleotides: TGCGCCAGCAGCTGGACGGACAGGGGGCTGAGGGACACTGAAGCTTTCTTT.

V is TRBV7-2 and J is TRBJ2-7, with 7 bases aligning to TRBD1. The CDR3 spans 15 residues. Germline V gene data show CDR1 as SGHTA and CDR2 as FQGNSA. V shed 5 bases, J shed 4 bases, and the junction held 11 bases outside the gene matches. The CDR3 sequence: CASSRITGTAYEQYF. In DNA form, the CDR3 reads TGTGCCAGCAGCAGAATCACCGGGACAGCATACGAGCAGTACTTC.